There are a few counts of the clone carrying this TCR beta chain. The antigen is unknown. Trimming left V 2 bases short and J 6 bases short, with 14 bases between. The CDR3 extends over 16 amino acids. Germline loops: CDR1 MNHEY, CDR2 SVGEGT. The data stem from a study of naive and memory T cell subsets. Study-wide results and limits: In naive cells, over 85% of TCR sequences were seen only once.

Both TRBC1 and TRBC2 were covered by a beta constant-region primer of two equimolar oligonucleotides. TCRdb processed the UMI-ligation and nested PCR reads anew with MiXCR; each CDR3 protein has one entry. This sample carries around 90,000 distinct CDR3 sequences, 5.5% to 8.5% of them seen once, and the ten largest clones take 1.6%. This chain joins TRBV6-2 or TRBV6-3 and TRBJ1-6; no firm D call. The material sequenced was central memory CD4+ T cells from blood. The clonotype was recovered from a human donor in good health. The CDR3 nucleotides are TGTGCCAGCAGTTACGTGGCAGCAAGGAGTAATTCACCCCTCCACTTT. It yields the protein CASSYVAARSNSPLHF.